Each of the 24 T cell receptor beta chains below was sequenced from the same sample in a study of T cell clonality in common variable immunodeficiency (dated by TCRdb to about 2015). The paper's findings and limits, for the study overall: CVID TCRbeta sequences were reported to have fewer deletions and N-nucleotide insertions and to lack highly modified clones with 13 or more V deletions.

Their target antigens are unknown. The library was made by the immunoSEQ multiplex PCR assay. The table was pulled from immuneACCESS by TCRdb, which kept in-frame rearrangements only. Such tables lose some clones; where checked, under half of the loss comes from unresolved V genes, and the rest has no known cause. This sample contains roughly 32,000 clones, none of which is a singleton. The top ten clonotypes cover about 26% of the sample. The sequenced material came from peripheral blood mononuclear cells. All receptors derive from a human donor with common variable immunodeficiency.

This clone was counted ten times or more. CDR3 DNA (partial): TGTGCCTGGAACCCAGGGGGTCCCCTCTACGAG. Its protein product is CAWNPGGPLYE. Given in full, the CDR3 is CAWNPGGPLYEQYF. This rearrangement joins TRBV30 to TRBJ2-7, with 7 bases fitting TRBD1. Sequencing ends 3 residues short of the CDR3 end; the germline J gene provides the rest. CDR1 and CDR2 (germline): GTSNPN, SVGIG (reference sequence). The CDR3 contains 14 residues. V lost 4 bases, J lost 3 bases, and 9 bases stayed unmatched.

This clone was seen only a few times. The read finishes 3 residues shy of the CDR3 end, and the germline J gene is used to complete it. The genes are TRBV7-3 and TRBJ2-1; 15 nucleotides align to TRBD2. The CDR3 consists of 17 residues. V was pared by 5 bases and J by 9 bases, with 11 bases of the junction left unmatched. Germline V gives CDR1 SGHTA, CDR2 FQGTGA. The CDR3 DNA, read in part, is TGTGCCAGCAGCAAACCGGGACTAGCGGGAGGTATGGGTGAG. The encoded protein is CASSKPGLAGGMGE. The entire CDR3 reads CASSKPGLAGGMGEQFF. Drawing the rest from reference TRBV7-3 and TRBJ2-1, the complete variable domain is GAGVSQTPSNKVTEKGKYVELRCDPISGHTALYWYRQSLGQGPEFLIYFQGTGAADDSGLPNDRFFAVRPEGSVSTLKIQRTERGDSAVYLCASSKPGLAGGMGEQFFGPGTRLTVL.

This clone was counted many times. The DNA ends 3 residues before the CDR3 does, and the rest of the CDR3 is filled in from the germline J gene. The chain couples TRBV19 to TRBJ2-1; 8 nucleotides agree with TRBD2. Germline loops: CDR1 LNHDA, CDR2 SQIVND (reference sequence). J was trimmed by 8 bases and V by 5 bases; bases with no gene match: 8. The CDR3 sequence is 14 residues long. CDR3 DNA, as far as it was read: TGTGCCAGTAGTGAGGTAGCGGGGCGCCATGAG. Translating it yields CASSEVAGRHE. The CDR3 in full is CASSEVAGRHEQFF.

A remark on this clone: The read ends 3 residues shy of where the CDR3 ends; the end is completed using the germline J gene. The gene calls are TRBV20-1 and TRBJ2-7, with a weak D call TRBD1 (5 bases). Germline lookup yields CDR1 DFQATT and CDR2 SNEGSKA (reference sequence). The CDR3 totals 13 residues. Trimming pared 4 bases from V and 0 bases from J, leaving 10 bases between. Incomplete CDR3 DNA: TGCAGTGCTATTTCCAGGGTCTCCTACGAG. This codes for CSAISRVSYE. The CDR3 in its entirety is CSAISRVSYEQYF.

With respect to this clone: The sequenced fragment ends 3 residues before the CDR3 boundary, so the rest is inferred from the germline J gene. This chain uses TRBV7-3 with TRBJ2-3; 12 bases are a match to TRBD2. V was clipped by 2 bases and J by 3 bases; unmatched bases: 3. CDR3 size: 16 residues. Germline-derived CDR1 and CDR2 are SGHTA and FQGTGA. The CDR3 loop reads CASSLGGLAGTDTQYF. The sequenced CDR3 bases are TGTGCCAGCAGCTTAGGGGGACTAGCGGGTACAGATACG.

CDR3 DNA (partial): TGCAGTGCTACCGACTGGGGCCAGCCC. Translation gives CSATDWGQP. The whole CDR3 sequence reads CSATDWGQPQHF. V and J are TRBV20-1 and TRBJ1-5; a weak D match, TRBD1 (5 bases). The read terminates 3 residues ahead of where the CDR3 ends, so the germline J gene completes it. The CDR3 sequence is 12 residues long. CDR1 and CDR2 from the germline V gene are DFQATT and SNEGSKA (reference sequence). With 4 bases removed from V and 7 bases from J, the gap between germline ends came to 11 bases.

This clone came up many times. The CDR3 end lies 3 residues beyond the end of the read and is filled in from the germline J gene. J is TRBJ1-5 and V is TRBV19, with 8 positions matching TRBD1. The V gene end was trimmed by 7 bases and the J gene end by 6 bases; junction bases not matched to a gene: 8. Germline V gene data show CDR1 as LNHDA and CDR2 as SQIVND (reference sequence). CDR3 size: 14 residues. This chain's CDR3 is CASTLDRVGQPQHF. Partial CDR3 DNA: TGTGCCAGTACCTTGGACAGGGTGGGTCAGCCC. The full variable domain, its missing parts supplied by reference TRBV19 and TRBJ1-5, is DGGITQSPKYLFRKEGQNVTLSCEQNLNHDAMYWYRQDPGQGLRLIYYSQIVNDFQKGDIAEGYSVSREKKESFPLTVTSAQKNPTAFYLCASTLDRVGQPQHFGDGTRLSIL.

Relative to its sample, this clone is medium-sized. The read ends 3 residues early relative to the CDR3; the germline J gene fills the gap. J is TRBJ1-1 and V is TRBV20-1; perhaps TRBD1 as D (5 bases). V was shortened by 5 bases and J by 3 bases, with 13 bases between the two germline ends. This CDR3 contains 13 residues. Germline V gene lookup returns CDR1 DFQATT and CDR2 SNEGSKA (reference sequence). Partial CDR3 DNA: TGCAGTGCTTCACCGACAGCCCACACTGAA. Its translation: CSASPTAHTE. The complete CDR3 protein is CSASPTAHTEAFF.

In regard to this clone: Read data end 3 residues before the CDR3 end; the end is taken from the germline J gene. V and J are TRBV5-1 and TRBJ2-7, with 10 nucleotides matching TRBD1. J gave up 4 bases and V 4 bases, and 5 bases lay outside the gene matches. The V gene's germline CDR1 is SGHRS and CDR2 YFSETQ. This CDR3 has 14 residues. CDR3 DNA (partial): TGCGCCAGCAGCCCCGGGACAGGGGATTACGAG. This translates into CASSPGTGDYE. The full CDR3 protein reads CASSPGTGDYEQYF.

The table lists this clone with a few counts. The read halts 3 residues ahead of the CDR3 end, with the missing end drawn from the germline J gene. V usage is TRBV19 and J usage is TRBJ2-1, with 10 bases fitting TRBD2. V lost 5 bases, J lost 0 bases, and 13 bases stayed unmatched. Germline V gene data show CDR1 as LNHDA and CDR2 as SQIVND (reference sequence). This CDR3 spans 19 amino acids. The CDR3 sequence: CASSARLAGGVSSYNEQFF. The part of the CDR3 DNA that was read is TGTGCCAGTAGTGCCCGACTAGCGGGCGGGGTAAGCTCCTACAATGAG.

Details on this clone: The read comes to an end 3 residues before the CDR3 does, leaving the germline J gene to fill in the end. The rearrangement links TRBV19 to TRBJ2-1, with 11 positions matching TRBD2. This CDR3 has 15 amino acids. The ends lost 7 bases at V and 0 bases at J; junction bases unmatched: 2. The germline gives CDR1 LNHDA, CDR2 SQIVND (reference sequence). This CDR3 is CASKTSGSSYNEQFF. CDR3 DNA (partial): TGTGCCAGTAAAACTAGCGGGAGCTCCTACAATGAG.

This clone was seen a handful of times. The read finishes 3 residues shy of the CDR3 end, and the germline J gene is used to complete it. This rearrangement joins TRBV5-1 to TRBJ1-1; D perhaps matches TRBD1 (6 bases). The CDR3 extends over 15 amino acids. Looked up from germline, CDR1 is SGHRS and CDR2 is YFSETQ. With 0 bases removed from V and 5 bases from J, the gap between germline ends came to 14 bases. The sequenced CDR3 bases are TGCGCCAGCAGCTTGGAAACAGGGAGTGGAACTGAA. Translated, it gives CASSLETGSGTE. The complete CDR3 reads CASSLETGSGTEAFF.

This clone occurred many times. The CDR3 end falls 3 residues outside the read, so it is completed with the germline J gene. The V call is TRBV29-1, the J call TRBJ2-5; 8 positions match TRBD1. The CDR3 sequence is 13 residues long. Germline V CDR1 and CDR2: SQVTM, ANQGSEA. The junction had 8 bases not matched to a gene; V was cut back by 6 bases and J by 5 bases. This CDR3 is CSVSQGARETQYF. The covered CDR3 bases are TGCAGCGTCTCCCAGGGGGCGAGGGAGACC.

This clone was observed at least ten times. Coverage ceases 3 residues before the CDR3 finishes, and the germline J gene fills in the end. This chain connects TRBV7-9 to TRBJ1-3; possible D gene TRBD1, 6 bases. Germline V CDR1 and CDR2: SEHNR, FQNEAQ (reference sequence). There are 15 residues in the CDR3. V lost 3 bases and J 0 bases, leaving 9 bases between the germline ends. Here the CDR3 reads CASSFQTGSGNTIYF. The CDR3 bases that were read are TGTGCCAGCAGCTTCCAGACAGGCTCTGGAAACACC. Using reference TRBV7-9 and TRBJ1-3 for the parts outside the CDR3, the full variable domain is DTGVSQNPRHKITKRGQNVTFRCDPISEHNRLYWYRQTLGQGPEFLTYFQNEAQLEKSRLLSDRFSAERPKGSFSTLEIQRTEQGDSAMYLCASSFQTGSGNTIYFGEGSWLTVV.

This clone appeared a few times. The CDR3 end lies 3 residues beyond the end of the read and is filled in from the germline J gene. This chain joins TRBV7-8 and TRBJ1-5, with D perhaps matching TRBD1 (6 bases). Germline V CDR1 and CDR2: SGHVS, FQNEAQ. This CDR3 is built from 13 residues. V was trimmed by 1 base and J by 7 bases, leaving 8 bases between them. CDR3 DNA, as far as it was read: TGTGCCAGCAGCTTAGGAGGGGGACAGCCC. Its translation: CASSLGGGQP. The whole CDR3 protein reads CASSLGGGQPQHF.

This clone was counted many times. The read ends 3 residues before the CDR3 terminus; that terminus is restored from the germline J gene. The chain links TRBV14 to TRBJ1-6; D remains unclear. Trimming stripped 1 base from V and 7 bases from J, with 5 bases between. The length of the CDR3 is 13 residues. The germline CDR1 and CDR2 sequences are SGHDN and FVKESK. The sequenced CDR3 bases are TGTGCCAGCAGCCAAGTGGCAAATTCACCC. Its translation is CASSQVANSP. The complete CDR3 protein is CASSQVANSPLHF.

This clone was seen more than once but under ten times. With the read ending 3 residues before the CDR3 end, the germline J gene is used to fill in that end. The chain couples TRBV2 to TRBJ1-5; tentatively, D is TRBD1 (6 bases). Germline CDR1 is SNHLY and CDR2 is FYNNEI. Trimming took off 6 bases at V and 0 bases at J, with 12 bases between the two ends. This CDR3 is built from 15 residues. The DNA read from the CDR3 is TGTGCCAGCAGAGGCGACAGGAATAGCAATCAGCCC. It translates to CASRGDRNSNQP. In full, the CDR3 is CASRGDRNSNQPQHF.

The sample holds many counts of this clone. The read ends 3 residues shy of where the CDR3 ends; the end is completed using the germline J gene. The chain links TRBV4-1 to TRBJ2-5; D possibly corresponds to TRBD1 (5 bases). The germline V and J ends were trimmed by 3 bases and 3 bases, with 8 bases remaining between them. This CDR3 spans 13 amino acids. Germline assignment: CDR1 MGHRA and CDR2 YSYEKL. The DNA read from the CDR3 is TGCGCCAGCAGCCATGTAGGGGAAGAGACC. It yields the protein CASSHVGEET. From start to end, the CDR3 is CASSHVGEETQYF.

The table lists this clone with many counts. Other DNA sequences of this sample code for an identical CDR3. CDR3 region: CASSYAGSKTEAFF. The covered CDR3 bases are TGTGCCAGTAGTTACGCAGGGAGTAAGACTGAA. The V and J genes are TRBV7-8 and TRBJ1-1; D may be TRBD1 (5 bases). The CDR3 end falls 3 residues outside the read, so it is completed with the germline J gene. The germline V gene encodes CDR1 SGHVS and CDR2 FQNEAQ. The CDR3 has 14 residues. V lost 9 bases to trimming and J lost 5 bases, with 19 bases between them.

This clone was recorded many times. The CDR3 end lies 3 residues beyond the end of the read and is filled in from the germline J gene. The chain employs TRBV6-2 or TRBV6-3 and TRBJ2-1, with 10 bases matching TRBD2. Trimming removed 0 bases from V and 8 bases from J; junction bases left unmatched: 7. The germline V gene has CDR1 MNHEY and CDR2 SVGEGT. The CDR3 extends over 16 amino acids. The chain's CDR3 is CASSYSKREGPYEQFF. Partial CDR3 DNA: TGTGCCAGCAGTTACTCGAAGCGGGAGGGCCCTTATGAG.

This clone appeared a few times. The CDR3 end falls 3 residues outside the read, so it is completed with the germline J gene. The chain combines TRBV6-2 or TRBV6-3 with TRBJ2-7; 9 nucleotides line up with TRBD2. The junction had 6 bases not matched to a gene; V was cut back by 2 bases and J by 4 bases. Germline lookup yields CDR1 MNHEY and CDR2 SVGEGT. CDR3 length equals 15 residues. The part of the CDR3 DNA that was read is TGTGCCAGCAGTTACCGGCCGACTAGCGGTTACGAG. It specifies CASSYRPTSGYE. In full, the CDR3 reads CASSYRPTSGYEQYF.

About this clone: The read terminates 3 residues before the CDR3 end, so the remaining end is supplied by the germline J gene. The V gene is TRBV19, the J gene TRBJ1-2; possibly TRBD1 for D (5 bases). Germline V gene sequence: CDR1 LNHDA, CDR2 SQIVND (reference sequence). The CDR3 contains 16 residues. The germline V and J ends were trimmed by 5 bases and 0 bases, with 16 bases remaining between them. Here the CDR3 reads CASSAGLQGANYGYTF. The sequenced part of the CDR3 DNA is TGTGCCAGTAGTGCAGGGCTCCAGGGAGCTAACTATGGC.

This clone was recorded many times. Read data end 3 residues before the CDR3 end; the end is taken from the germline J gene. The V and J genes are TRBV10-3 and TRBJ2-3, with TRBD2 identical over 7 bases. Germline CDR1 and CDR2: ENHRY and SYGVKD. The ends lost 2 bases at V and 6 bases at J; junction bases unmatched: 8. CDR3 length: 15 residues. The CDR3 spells CAISESAAGLDTQYF. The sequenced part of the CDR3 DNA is TGTGCCATCAGTGAGAGTGCAGCGGGATTGGATACG.

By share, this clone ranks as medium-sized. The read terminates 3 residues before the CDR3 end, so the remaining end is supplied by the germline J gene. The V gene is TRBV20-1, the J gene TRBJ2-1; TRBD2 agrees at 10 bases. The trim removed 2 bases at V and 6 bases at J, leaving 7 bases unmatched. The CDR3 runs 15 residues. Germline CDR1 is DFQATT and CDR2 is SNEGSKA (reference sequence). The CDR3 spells CSARLAGDLTNEQFF. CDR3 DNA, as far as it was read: TGCAGTGCTAGACTAGCGGGAGACCTAACCAATGAG.